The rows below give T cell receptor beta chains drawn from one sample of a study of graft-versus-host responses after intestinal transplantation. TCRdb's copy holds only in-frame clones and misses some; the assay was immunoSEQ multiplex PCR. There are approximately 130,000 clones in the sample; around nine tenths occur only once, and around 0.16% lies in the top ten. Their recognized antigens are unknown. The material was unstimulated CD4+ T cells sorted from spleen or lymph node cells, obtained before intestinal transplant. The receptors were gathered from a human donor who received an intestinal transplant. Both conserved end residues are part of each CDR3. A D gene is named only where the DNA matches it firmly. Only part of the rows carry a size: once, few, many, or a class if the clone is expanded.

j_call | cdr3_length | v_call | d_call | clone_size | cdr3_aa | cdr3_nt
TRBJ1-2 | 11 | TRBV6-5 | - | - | CATKEADGYTF | TGTGCCACCAAGGAAGCTGATGGCTACACCTTC
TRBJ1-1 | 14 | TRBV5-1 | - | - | CAGRQLMGNTEAFF | TGCGCCGGCAGGCAGCTAATGGGGAACACTGAAGCTTTCTTT
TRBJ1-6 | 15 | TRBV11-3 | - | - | CASTLGGQQNSPLHF | TGTGCCAGCACCCTGGGCGGACAGCAAAATTCACCCCTCCACTTT
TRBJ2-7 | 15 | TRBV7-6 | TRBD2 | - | CASSSRTSGSYEQYF | TGTGCCAGCAGCTCAAGGACTAGCGGGTCCTACGAGCAGTACTTC
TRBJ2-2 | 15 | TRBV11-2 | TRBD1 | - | CASSLGQGYTGELFF | TGTGCCAGCAGCCTGGGACAGGGGTACACCGGGGAGCTGTTTTTT
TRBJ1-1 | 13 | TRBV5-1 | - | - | CASSIDGYTEAFF | TGCGCCAGCAGCATCGACGGATACACTGAAGCTTTCTTT
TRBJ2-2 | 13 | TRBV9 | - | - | CASSVGLAGELFF | TGTGCCAGCAGCGTAGGGTTGGCCGGGGAGCTGTTTTTT
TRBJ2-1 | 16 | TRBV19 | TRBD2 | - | CASSMWGLAGGNEQFF | TGTGCCAGTAGTATGTGGGGACTAGCGGGGGGGAATGAGCAGTTCTTC
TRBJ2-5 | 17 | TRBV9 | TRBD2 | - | CASSPQRPSGGAETQYF | TGTGCCAGCAGCCCCCAGAGGCCTAGCGGGGGGGCAGAGACCCAGTACTTC
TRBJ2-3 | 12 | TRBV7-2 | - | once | CASSRFVDTQYF | TGTGCCAGCAGCAGATTCGTAGATACGCAGTATTTT
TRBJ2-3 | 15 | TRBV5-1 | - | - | CASSSLDGGKDTQYF | TGCGCCAGCAGCTCCCTGGACGGGGGTAAAGATACGCAGTATTTT
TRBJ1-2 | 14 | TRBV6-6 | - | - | CASSIAGTNYGYTF | TGTGCCAGCAGCATTGCAGGGACTAACTATGGCTACACCTTC
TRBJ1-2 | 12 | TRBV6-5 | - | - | CASSGQNYGYTF | TGTGCCAGCAGCGGACAGAACTATGGCTACACCTTC
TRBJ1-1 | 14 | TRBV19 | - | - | CASSYYMPGTEAFF | TGTGCCAGTAGTTACTACATGCCTGGCACTGAAGCTTTCTTT
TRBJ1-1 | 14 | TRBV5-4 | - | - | CASSLARMNTEAFF | TGTGCCAGCAGCTTGGCACGTATGAACACTGAAGCTTTCTTT
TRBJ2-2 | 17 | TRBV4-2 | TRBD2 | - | CASSQEPRGGMTGELFF | TGTGCCAGCAGCCAAGAACCACGGGGGGGTATGACCGGGGAGCTGTTTTTT
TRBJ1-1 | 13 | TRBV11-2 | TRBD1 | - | CASSLDRESKAFF | TGTGCCAGCAGCCTGGACAGGGAGTCTAAAGCTTTCTTT
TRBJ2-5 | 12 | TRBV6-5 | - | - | CASSSVGWTQYF | TGTGCCAGCAGTTCCGTGGGCTGGACCCAGTACTTC
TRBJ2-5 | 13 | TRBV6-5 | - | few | CASKLRGGETQYF | TGTGCCAGCAAATTACGGGGCGGGGAGACCCAGTACTTC
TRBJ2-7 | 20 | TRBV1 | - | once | CTSSHHLGRESLGPPYEQYF | TGCACCAGCAGCCATCACCTCGGACGGGAGAGCCTAGGCCCACCCTACGAGCAGTACTTC
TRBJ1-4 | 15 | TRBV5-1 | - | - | CASSLLGHQNEKLFF | TGCGCCAGCAGCTTATTGGGCCATCAAAATGAAAAACTGTTTTTT
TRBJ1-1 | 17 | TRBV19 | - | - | CASSRYEPVRRGTEAFF | TGTGCCAGTAGTAGATACGAACCAGTAAGGAGGGGCACTGAAGCTTTCTTT
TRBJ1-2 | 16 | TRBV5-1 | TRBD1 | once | CASSLPGTGGRDGYTF | TGCGCCAGCAGCTTACCCGGGACAGGGGGGAGAGATGGCTACACCTTC
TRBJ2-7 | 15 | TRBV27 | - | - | CASSHRDGRLYEQYF | TGTGCCAGCAGCCATAGGGACGGCAGACTCTACGAGCAGTACTTC
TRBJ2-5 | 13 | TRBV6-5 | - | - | CASSSLGRETQYF | TGTGCCAGCAGTTCGCTAGGGCGGGAGACCCAGTACTTC
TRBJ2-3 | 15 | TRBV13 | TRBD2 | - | CASSLLAGETDTQYF | TGTGCCAGCAGCCTACTAGCGGGGGAGACAGATACGCAGTATTTT